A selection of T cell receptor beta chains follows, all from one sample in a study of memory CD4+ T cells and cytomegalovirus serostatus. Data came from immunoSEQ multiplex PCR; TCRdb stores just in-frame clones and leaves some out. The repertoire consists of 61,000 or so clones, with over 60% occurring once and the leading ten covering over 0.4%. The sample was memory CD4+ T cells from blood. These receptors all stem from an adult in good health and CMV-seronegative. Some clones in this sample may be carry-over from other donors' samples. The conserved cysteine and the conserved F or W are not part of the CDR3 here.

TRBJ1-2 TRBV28 ASSPRYRRTGGKERGYT
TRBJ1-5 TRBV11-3 ASLRWGEMQPQH
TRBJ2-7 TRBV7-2 ASSFGVGVYEQY
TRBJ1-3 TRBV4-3 ASSLSGGGGGNTIY
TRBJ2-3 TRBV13 ASSLVVGRDTDTQY
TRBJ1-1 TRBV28 ASIFQGTEAF
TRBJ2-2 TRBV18 ASSPLETGELF
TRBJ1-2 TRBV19 AGRDGTNYGYT
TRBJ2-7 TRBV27 ASSRTGQGWYEQY
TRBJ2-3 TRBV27 ASSLSFGLGLSTDTQY
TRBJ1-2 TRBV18 ASSRLQPGSSLGYT
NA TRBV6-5 ASSYSVGGLEQY
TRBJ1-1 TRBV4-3 ASSQEGHLGGTEAF
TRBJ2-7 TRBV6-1 ASSVGNSYYEQY
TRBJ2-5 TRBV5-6 ASSSGWGETQY
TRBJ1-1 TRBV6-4 ASSKGHNTEAF
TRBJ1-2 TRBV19 ASSRATGNYGYT
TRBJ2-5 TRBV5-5 ASSLGGPETQY
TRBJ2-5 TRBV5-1 ASSFGTSGGQETQY
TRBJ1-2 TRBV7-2 ASSLGRWAGYT
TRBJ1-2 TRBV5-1 ASSGVDGYT
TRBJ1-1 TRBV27 ASSVDWRAEAF
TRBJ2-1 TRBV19 ASSIHGGNEQF
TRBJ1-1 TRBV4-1 ASSQGRTNTEAF
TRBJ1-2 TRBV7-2 ASSLDRANYGYT
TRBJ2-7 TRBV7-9 ASRPTSGGFSYEQY
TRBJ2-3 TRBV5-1 ASSPGLAGLDTQY
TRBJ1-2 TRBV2 ASRGGSYGYT
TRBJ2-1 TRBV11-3 ASSLTNEPSTTF
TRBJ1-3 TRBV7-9 ASSPGSGNTIY
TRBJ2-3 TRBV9 ASSVSTDTQY
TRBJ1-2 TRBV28 ASSFGGFDGYT